The clone carrying this TCR beta chain was seen ten or more times. The antigen is undetermined. The sample comes from a study of T cell repertoires in cytomegalovirus infection. In the study overall: CMV infection together with matching HLA type was indicated by public TCR beta signatures.

TCRdb re-derived calls from the reads in MiXCR, one entry per CDR3 protein. There are about 240,000 distinct CDR3 sequences in the sample; 6% to 8% occur only once, and about 6.3% lies in the top ten. Germline V gene data show CDR1 as LNHDA and CDR2 as SQIVND (reference sequence). This CDR3 is 16 amino acids long. V shed 2 bases, J shed 0 bases, and the junction held 1 base outside the gene matches. Study outcomes and limitations: Totalled public TCR beta family frequency picked out people who carried CMV plus the relevant HLA. It was HLA-C-restricted CMV-specific TCR beta clonotypes that dominated the response ex vivo.

Source material: PBMCs. The chain joins TRBV19 to TRBJ2-3, with 11 positions matching TRBD2. The receptor comes from a human donor in good health (CMV status not recorded). Some clones in this sample may be carry-over from other donors' samples. The DNA for the CDR3 is TGTGCCAGTAGTATACGACTAGCGGGGAGCACAGATACGCAGTATTTT. Its protein product is CASSIRLAGSTDTQYF.